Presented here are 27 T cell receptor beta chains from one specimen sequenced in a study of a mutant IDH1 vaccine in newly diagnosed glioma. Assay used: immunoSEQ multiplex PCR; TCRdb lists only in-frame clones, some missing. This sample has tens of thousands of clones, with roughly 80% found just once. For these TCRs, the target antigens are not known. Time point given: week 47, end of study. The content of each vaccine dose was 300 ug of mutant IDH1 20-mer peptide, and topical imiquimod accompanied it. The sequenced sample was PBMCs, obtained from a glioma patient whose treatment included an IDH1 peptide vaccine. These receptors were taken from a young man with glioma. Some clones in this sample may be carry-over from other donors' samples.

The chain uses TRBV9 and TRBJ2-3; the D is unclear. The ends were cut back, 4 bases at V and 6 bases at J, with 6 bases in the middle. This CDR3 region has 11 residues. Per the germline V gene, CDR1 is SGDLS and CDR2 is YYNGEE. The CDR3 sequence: CASSRADTQYF. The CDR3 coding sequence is TGTGCCAGCAGCAGGGCGGATACGCAGTATTTT.

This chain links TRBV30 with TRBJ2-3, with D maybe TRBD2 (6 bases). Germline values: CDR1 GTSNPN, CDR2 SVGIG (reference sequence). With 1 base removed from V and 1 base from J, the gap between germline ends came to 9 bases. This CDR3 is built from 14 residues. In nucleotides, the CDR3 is TGTGCCTGGAGTGGGGGGGTGGGCACAGATACGCAGTATTTT. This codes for CAWSGGVGTDTQYF.

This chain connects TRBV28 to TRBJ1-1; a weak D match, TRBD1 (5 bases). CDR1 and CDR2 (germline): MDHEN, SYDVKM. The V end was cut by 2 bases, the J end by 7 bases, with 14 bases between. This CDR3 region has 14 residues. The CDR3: CASSLAPPRGEAFF. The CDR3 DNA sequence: TGTGCCAGCAGTTTAGCGCCCCCGAGGGGTGAAGCTTTCTTT.

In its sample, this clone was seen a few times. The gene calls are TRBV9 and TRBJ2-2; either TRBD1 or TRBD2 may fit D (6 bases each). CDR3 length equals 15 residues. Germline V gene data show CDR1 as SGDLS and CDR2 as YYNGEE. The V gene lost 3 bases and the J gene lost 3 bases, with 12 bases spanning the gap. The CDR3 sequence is CASSATEGDTGELFF. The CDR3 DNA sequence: TGTGCCAGCAGCGCGACGGAGGGGGACACCGGGGAGCTGTTTTTT.

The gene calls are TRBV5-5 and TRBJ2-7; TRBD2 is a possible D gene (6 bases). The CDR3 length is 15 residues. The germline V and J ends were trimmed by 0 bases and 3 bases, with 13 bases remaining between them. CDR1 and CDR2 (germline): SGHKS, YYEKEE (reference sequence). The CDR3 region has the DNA TGTGCCAGCAGCTTGGAGTCAGGGAGGTTCTACGAGCAGTACTTC. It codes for CASSLESGRFYEQYF.

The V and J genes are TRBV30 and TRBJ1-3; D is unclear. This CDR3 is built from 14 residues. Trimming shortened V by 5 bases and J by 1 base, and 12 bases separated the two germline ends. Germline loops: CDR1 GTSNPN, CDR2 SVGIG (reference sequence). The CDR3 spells CAWGRALSGNTIYF. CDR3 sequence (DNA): TGTGCCTGGGGTAGGGCCTTATCTGGAAACACCATATATTTT.

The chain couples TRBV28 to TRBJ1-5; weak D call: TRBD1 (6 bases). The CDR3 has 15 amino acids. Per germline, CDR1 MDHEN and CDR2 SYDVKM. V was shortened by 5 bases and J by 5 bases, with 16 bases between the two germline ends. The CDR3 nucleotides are TGTGCCAGCAGTCCATATCCGGACAGTGATCAGCCCCAGCATTTT. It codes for CASSPYPDSDQPQHF. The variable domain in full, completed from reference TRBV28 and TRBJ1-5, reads DVKVTQSSRYLVKRTGEKVFLECVQDMDHENMFWYRQDPGLGLRLIYFSYDVKMKEKGDIPEGYSVSREKKERFSLILESASTNQTSMYLCASSPYPDSDQPQHFGDGTRLSIL.

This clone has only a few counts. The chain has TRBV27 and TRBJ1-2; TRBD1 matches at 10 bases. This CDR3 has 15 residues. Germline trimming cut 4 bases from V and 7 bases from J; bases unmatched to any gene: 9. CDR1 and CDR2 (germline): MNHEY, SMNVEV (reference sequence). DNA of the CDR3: TGTGCCAGCAGTTCCGGGACAGGGGTGAGCGGTGGCTACACCTTC. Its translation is CASSSGTGVSGGYTF.

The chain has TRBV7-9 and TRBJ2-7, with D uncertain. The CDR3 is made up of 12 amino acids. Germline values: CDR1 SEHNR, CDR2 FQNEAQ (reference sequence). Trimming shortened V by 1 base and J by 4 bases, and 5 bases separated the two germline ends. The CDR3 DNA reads TGTGCCAGCAGCTTAGTCGATTACGAGCAGTACTTC. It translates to CASSLVDYEQYF.

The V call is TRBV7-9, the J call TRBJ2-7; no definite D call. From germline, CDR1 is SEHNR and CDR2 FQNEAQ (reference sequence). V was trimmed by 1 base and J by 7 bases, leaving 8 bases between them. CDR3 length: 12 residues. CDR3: CASSLGLGEQYF. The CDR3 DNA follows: TGTGCCAGCAGCTTAGGCCTAGGGGAGCAGTACTTC. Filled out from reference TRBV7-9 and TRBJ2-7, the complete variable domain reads DTGVSQNPRHKITKRGQNVTFRCDPISEHNRLYWYRQTLGQGPEFLTYFQNEAQLEKSRLLSDRFSAERPKGSFSTLEIQRTEQGDSAMYLCASSLGLGEQYFGPGTRLTVT.

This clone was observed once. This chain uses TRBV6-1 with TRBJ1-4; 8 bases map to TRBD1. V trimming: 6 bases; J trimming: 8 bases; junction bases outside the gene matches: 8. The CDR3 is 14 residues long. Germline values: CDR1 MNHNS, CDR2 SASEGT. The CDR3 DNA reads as TGTGCCAGCAGCTTAGACAGGGGTAGAGAAAAACTGTTTTTT. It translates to CASSLDRGREKLFF.

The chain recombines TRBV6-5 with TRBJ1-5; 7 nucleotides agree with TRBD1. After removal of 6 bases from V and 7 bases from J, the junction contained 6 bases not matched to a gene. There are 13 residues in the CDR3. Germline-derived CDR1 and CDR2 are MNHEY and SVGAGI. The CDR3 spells CASRSPGGQPQHF. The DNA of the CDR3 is TGTGCCAGCAGATCTCCAGGGGGGCAGCCCCAGCATTTT.

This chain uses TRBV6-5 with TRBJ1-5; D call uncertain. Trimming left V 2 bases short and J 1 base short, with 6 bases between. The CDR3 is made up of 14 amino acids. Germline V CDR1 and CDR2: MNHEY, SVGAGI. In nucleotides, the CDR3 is TGTGCCAGCAGTTACCGGGGAAGCAATCAGCCCCAGCATTTT. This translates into CASSYRGSNQPQHF.

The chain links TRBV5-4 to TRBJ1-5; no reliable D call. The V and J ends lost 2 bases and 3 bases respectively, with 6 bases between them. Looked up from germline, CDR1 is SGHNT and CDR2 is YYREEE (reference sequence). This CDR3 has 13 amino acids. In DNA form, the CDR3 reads TGTGCCAGCAGCTTAGATTTCAATCAGCCCCAGCATTTT. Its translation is CASSLDFNQPQHF.

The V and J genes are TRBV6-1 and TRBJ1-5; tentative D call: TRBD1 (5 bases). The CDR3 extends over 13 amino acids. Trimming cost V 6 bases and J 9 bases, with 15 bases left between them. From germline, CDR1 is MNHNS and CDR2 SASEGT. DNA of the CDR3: TGTGCCAGCAGGGGAGACAGTAGGCTGCCCCAGCATTTT. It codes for CASRGDSRLPQHF.

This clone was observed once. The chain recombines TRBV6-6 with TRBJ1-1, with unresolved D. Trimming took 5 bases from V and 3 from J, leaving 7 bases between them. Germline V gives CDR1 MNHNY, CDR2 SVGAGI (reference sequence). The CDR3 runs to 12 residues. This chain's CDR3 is CASSPGHTEAFF. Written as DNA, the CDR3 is TGTGCCAGCAGTCCAGGACACACTGAAGCTTTCTTT.

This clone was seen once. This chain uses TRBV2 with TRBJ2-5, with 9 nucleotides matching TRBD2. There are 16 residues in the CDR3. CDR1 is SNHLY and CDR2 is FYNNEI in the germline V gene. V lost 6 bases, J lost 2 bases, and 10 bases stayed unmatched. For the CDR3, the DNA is TGTGCCAGCAGCCTGGGACCCAGCGGGGGGCAAGAGACCCAGTACTTC. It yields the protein CASSLGPSGGQETQYF.

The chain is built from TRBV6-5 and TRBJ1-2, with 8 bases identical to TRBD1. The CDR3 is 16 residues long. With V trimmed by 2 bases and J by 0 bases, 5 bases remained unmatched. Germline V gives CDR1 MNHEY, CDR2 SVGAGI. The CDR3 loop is CASSYDRGASNYGYTF. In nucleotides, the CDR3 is TGTGCCAGCAGTTACGACAGGGGTGCTTCTAACTATGGCTACACCTTC.

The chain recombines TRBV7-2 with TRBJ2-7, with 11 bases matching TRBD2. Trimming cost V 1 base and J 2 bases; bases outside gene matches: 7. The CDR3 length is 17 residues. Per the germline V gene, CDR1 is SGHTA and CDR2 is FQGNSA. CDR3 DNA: TGTGCCAGCAGCTTAGTCGGTAGCGGGAGGGCCCCCTACGAGCAGTACTTC. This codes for CASSLVGSGRAPYEQYF.

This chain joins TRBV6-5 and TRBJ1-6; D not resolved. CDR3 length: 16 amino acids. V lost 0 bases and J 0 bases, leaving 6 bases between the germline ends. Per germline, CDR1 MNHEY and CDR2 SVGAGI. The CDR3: CASSYSRSSYNSPLHF. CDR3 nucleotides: TGTGCCAGCAGTTACTCCAGGAGCTCCTATAATTCACCCCTCCACTTT.

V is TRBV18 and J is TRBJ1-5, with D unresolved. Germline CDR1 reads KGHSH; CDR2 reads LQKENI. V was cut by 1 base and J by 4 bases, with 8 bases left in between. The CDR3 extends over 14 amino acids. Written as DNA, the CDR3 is TGTGCCAGCTCACCACGCGTGGGGAATCAGCCCCAGCATTTT. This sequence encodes CASSPRVGNQPQHF.

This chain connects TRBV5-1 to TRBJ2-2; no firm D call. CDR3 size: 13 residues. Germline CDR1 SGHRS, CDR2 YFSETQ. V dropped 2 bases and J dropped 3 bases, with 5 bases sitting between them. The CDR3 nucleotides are TGCGCCAGCAGCTTAAGTTACACCGGGGAGCTGTTTTTT. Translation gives CASSLSYTGELFF.

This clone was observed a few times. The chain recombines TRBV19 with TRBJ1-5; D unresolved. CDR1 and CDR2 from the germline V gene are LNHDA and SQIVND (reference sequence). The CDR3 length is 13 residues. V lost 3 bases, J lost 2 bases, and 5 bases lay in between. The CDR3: CASSIVGNQPQHF. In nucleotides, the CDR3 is TGTGCCAGTAGTATTGTGGGCAATCAGCCCCAGCATTTT.

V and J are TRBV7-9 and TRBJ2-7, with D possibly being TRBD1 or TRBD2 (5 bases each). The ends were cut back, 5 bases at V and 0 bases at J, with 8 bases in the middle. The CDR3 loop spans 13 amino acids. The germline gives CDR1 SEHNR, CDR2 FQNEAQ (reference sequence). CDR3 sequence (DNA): TGTGCCAGCAGCCGGGACCACTCCTACGAGCAGTACTTC. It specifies CASSRDHSYEQYF.

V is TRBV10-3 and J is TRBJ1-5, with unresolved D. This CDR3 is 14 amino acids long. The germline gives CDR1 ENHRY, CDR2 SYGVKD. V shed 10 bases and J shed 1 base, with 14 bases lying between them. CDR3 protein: CATRPPDSNQPQHF. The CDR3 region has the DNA TGTGCCACCCGGCCCCCAGACAGCAATCAGCCCCAGCATTTT.

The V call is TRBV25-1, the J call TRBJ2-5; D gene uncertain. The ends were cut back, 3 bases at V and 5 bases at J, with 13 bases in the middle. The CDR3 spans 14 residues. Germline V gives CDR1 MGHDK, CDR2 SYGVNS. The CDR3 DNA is TGTGCCAGCAGTGATGTGGAAGTCGGTGAGACCCAGTACTTC. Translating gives CASSDVEVGETQYF.

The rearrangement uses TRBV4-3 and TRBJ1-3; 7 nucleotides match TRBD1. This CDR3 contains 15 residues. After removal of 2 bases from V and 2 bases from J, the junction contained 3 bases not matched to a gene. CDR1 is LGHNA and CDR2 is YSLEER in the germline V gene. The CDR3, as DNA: TGCGCCAGCAGCCAATGGAGGGGGCCTGGAAACACCATATATTTT. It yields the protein CASSQWRGPGNTIYF.